These T cell receptor beta chains were read from a single sample in a study of immune evolution from preneoplasia to lung adenocarcinoma. Using immunoSEQ multiplex PCR, the repertoire was profiled, and TCRdb retains in-frame clones only, with some absent. The profile shows fewer than 5,500 clones, approximately 82% of them singletons. The material sequenced was FFPE minimally invasive lung adenocarcinoma tissue. All receptors derive from a person aged 60-79 years with lung adenocarcinoma. Both conserved end residues are part of each CDR3. D genes are given only for firm matches. Size values are once, few and many counts, or a class for expanded clones, and some rows have none.

>TRBD1|.|16|TRBV6-6|TRBJ2-5
CASSYYVTGGFETQYF
TGTGCCAGCAGTTATTATGTGACAGGGGGTTTTGAGACCCAGTACTTC
>TRBD1|once|15|TRBV6-5|TRBJ2-1
CASSLRQGGSSEQFF
TGTGCCAGCAGTTTGAGACAGGGGGGTTCGAGTGAGCAGTTCTTC
>.|.|16|TRBV29-1|TRBJ2-1
CSVESGDRLSYNEQFF
TGCAGCGTTGAAAGCGGGGACAGGTTATCCTACAATGAGCAGTTCTTC
>.|few|15|TRBV5-1|TRBJ2-7
CASSADGAREAQQYF
TGCGCCAGCAGCGCGGATGGAGCCCGTGAGGCTCAGCAGTACTTC
>.|.|15|TRBV5-4|TRBJ2-3
CASSSRLVLTDTQYF
TGTGCCAGCAGTTCAAGACTAGTTCTCACAGATACGCAGTATTTT
>TRBD2|.|20|TRBV7-8|TRBJ2-1
CASSSPESGGPQRSYNEQFF
TGTGCCAGCAGCTCCCCCGAGAGCGGGGGACCCCAGAGATCATACAATGAGCAGTTCTTC
>.|few|14|TRBV29-1|TRBJ1-1
CSVRQGEIWTEAFF
TGCAGCGTTCGGCAGGGAGAAATCTGGACTGAAGCTTTCTTT
>.|few|13|TRBV6-5|TRBJ1-1
CASSSPRNTEAFF
TGTGCCAGCAGTTCCCCCAGGAACACTGAAGCTTTCTTT
>.|.|11|TRBV20-1|TRBJ2-5
CSARPQETQYF
TGCAGTGCTAGACCACAAGAGACCCAGTACTTC
>TRBD1|.|16|TRBV7-2|TRBJ1-2
CASSLVPDRGLYGYTF
TGTGCCAGCAGCTTAGTTCCGGACAGGGGGCTTTATGGCTACACCTTC
>.|.|13|TRBV9|TRBJ1-1
CASSVGVEGEAFF
TGTGCCAGCAGCGTAGGGGTTGAGGGTGAAGCTTTCTTT
>TRBD1|.|15|TRBV7-9|TRBJ2-7
CASSLAGQVAYEQYF
TGTGCCAGCAGCTTAGCGGGACAGGTCGCCTACGAGCAGTACTTC
>.|.|14|TRBV7-2|TRBJ2-3
CASSPDRSTDTQYF
TGTGCCAGCAGCCCGGACAGAAGCACAGATACGCAGTATTTT
>.|.|14|TRBV11-2|TRBJ2-5
CASSGNGAQETQYF
TGTGCCAGCAGCGGAAATGGGGCCCAAGAGACCCAGTACTTC
>.|.|14|TRBV4-1|TRBJ2-2
CASSQGDGTGELFF
TGCGCCAGCAGCCAAGGTGACGGCACCGGGGAGCTGTTTTTT
>.|.|13|TRBV30|TRBJ2-2
CAWSVGDTGELFF
TGTGCCTGGAGTGTCGGGGACACCGGGGAGCTGTTTTTT
>TRBD1|few|17|TRBV5-1|TRBJ2-4
CASSLGQGAEAKNIQYF
TGCGCCAGCAGTCTGGGACAGGGGGCTGAGGCCAAAAACATTCAGTACTTC
>.|.|13|TRBV6-4|TRBJ2-2
CASSVLIGGELFF
TGTGCCAGCAGTGTTTTAATCGGCGGGGAGCTGTTTTTT
>.|.|15|TRBV9|TRBJ2-7
CASSAGVGTTYEQYF
TGTGCCAGCAGCGCCGGGGTGGGTACAACCTACGAGCAGTACTTC
>.|.|16|TRBV11-2|TRBJ2-1
CASSSGMGGVGGEQFF
TGTGCCAGCAGCTCCGGAATGGGGGGAGTTGGGGGTGAGCAGTTCTTC
>.|.|15|TRBV6-5|TRBJ2-2
CASSYSGLGTGELFF
TGTGCCAGCAGTTATTCGGGTTTGGGCACCGGGGAGCTGTTTTTT
>TRBD1|.|12|TRBV19|TRBJ1-2
CASSPWDSGYTF
TGTGCCAGTAGTCCCTGGGACAGTGGCTACACCTTC
>.|.|11|TRBV30|TRBJ1-2
CAWSVEEGYTF
TGTGCCTGGAGTGTCGAGGAAGGCTACACCTTC
>TRBD1|.|17|TRBV2|TRBJ2-6
CASSEVTQGVGANVLTF
TGTGCCAGCAGTGAAGTTACACAGGGGGTTGGGGCCAACGTCCTGACTTTC
>.|once|15|TRBV5-1|TRBJ2-5
CASSSSSPPQETQYF
TGCGCCAGCAGCTCCTCATCCCCCCCCCAAGAGACCCAGTACTTC
>.|.|18|TRBV30|TRBJ1-5
CAWSIGSGASAFYQPQHF
TGTGCCTGGAGTATTGGCTCGGGGGCCTCCGCTTTCTATCAGCCCCAGCATTTT
>.|.|14|TRBV11-3|TRBJ1-1
CASSLDGVNTEAFF
TGTGCCAGCAGCTTAGATGGTGTTAACACTGAAGCTTTCTTT
>.|.|12|TRBV28|TRBJ1-5
CASSFHQQPQHF
TGTGCCAGCAGTTTCCATCAGCAGCCCCAGCATTTT
>TRBD2|.|14|TRBV2|TRBJ2-7
CASLYQRGAYEQYF
TGTGCCAGTCTCTATCAGCGGGGGGCCTACGAGCAGTACTTC
>.|.|12|TRBV2|TRBJ2-5
CASSIDRRAQYF
TGTGCCAGCAGCATCGACAGAAGGGCCCAGTACTTC
>.|.|15|TRBV30|TRBJ1-4
CAWSPLSTRGEKLFF
TGTGCCTGGAGCCCCCTCTCCACACGGGGTGAAAAACTGTTTTTT
>.|.|15|TRBV15|TRBJ1-3
CATSRSKGSGNTIYF
TGTGCCACCAGCAGGAGTAAGGGCTCTGGAAACACCATATATTTT
>.|.|16|TRBV7-2|TRBJ2-3
CASSLQAASGTDTQYF
TGTGCCAGCAGCTTACAGGCAGCCTCGGGCACAGATACGCAGTATTTT
>TRBD2|.|14|TRBV6-4|TRBJ2-3
CASSKRGGTDTQYF
TGTGCCAGCAGTAAGCGGGGGGGCACAGATACGCAGTATTTT
>.|few|15|TRBV6-5|TRBJ1-5
CASSYSRGGDQPQHF
TGTGCCAGCAGTTACTCTCGGGGAGGGGATCAGCCCCAGCATTTT
>.|.|13|TRBV12-5|TRBJ2-5
CASGLVPGETQYF
TGTGCTAGTGGTTTGGTACCTGGCGAGACCCAGTACTTC
>TRBD1|.|13|TRBV5-1|TRBJ1-2
CASSLEGQAGYTF
TGCGCCAGCAGCTTGGAGGGACAGGCCGGCTACACCTTC
>.|.|14|TRBV4-3|TRBJ1-2
CASSQDSGRYGYTF
TGCGCCAGCAGCCAAGATTCCGGGCGGTATGGCTACACCTTC
>TRBD2|.|15|TRBV28|TRBJ2-3
CASSPRGGRTDTQYF
TGTGCCAGCAGTCCGCGGGGGGGCCGGACAGATACGCAGTATTTT
>.|.|12|TRBV2|TRBJ2-7
CASNAETYEQYF
TGTGCCAGCAACGCAGAAACCTACGAGCAGTACTTC
>TRBD1|.|14|TRBV7-9|TRBJ1-2
CASSLTTGVLGYTF
TGTGCCAGCAGCTTAACTACAGGGGTGCTTGGCTACACCTTC
>TRBD1|.|14|TRBV7-2|TRBJ1-2
CASSLADRAGGYTF
TGTGCCAGCAGCTTAGCAGACAGGGCGGGAGGCTACACCTTC
>.|.|12|TRBV30|TRBJ1-1
CAWTSTGTTAFF
TGTGCCTGGACCTCAACCGGGACAACGGCTTTCTTT
>TRBD1|.|15|TRBV4-1|TRBJ1-5
CASSSRTGSNQPQHF
TGCGCCAGCAGCTCCCGGACAGGGTCGAATCAGCCCCAGCATTTT
>.|.|14|TRBV5-4|TRBJ1-1
CASSGGTTPASAFF
TGTGCCAGCAGCGGCGGGACCACCCCAGCGTCAGCTTTCTTT
>.|.|13|TRBV11-2|TRBJ1-5
CASSLAEDQPQHF
TGTGCCAGCAGCTTAGCTGAAGATCAGCCCCAGCATTTT
>.|few|13|TRBV10-3|TRBJ2-1
CAISDPRYNEQFF
TGTGCCATCAGTGACCCCCGATACAATGAGCAGTTCTTC
>TRBD1|.|14|TRBV6-1|TRBJ1-1
CASRYRGRDTEAFF
TGTGCCAGCAGATACAGGGGGAGGGACACTGAAGCTTTCTTT
>.|.|14|TRBV10-1|TRBJ1-1
CASSDQSGNTEAFF
TGCGCCAGCAGTGATCAGAGTGGGAACACTGAAGCTTTCTTT
>.|.|13|TRBV6-5|TRBJ1-1
CASSDTLGTEAFF
TGTGCCAGCAGTGACACACTTGGCACTGAAGCTTTCTTT